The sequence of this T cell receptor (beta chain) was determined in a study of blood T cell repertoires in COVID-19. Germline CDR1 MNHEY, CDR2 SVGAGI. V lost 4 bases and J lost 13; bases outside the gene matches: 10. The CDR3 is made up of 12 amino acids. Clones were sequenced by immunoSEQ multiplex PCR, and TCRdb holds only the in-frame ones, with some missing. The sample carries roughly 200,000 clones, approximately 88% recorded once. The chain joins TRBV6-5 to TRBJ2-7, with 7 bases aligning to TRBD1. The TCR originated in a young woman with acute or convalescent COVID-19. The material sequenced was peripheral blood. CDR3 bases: TGTGCCAGCAGTTCTCCACCTGGACAGGCATACTTC. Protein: CASSSPPGQAYF.